This T cell receptor (beta chain) was sequenced during a study of T cells after yellow fever vaccination. Template switching by 5'RACE produced TCR cDNA, adding a universal primer site and UMIs. MiXCR, applied by TCRdb to the 5' RACE reads, yields one record per CDR3 protein. The sample lists 300,000 to 450,000 distinct CDR3 sequences, about 6.2% occurring once. This clonotype was seen repeatedly, ten times or more. The CDR3 end shows no conserved phenylalanine or tryptophan, and so a read error is likely. The limits of the CDR3 on the DNA are not certain, so only TCRdb's listed CDR3 is given. The germline V gene encodes CDR1 DFQATT and CDR2 SNEGSKA (reference sequence). The length of the CDR3 is 10 amino acids, counting both ends.

Material: PBMCs, obtained 5 days after the yellow fever booster vaccination. This chain joins TRBV20-1 and TRBJ1-1; TRBD1, the D gene given by the table, was not confirmed from the DNA. The sequence came from a man between 25 and 39 years old who received the YFV17D yellow fever vaccine. The CDR3 reads CSAPDRGIFL.